This T cell receptor beta chain originates from a study of metastatic and nonmetastatic thyroid tumors. Whole-study context: Comparison of repertoires was carried out across blood and tumor or nodule tissue from malignant and benign thyroid patients. The study's findings and limits: A significant increase in TCR beta diversity was reportedly seen in malignant thyroid tumors relative to benign nodules, in blood and tumor.

Within the sample, this clone is medium-sized. Its antigen is still unknown. Authors' methods: Construction of a distant-metastasis classifier for papillary thyroid cancer relied on CDR3 differences across clinicopathological groups. TCRdb called clones again from the PCR reads with MiXCR. The V and J calls reflect TCRdb's pipeline rather than the authors' work. The sample consists of roughly 15,000 clones, around 12% of them appearing once. There were no patients who had received any treatment before thyroid surgery. The CDR3 has 10 residues. V shed 7 bases, J shed 13 bases, and the junction held 6 bases outside the gene matches. CDR1 and CDR2 from the germline V gene are MDHEN and SYDVKM.

The TCR comes from a female donor with papillary thyroid cancer or a benign thyroid nodule (not recorded which). Some clones in this sample may be carry-over from other donors' samples. The gene calls are TRBV28 and TRBJ1-2, with 7 bases matching TRBD1. The sequencing input was blood. The CDR3 loop is CASKQGGSTF. CDR3 nucleotide sequence: TGTGCCAGCAAGCAGGGGGGAAGCACCTTC.